The T cell receptor beta chain under discussion was sequenced for a study of tumor-infiltrating lymphocytes in primary liver carcinoma. The wider study: The study enrolled male and female patients aged 30 to 69 years. The tumors ranged from about 4 to 10 cm across and fell within stage T1-T3 N0M0. Notes on the study in general: Tumor-blood pairs (like tumor-adjacent pairs) overlapped less than tumor region pairs did.

It was unsorted whole blood that yielded blood RNA, and germline DNA was also extracted. Around 4 milliliters of peripheral blood were drawn presurgically. In the case of this clonotype: As yet, its antigen is unknown. This may be a read error, as it is one base from a much larger clone.

TCR beta cDNA came from roughly 550 ng total RNA, primed with a constant-region primer. Amplification in three nested multiplex PCR rounds with slightly modified ARM-PCR gave rise to TCR beta libraries. Each of the first two PCR rounds ran roughly 9 cycles with TRBV1-TRBV30 forward and C-beta reverse primers. MiXCR, applied by TCRdb to the multiplex PCR reads, yields one record per CDR3 protein. The sample lists fewer than 400,000 distinct CDR3 sequences, about 60% seen once, with roughly 9% in the top ten. Germline V gene lookup returns CDR1 SGHTS and CDR2 YDEGEE. The CDR3 is 14 residues long. The clonotype comes from a man between 35 and 55 years old with primary liver carcinoma and hepatitis B virus infection. Sequenced: peripheral blood. The rearrangement links TRBV5-8 to TRBJ2-1; 8 bases are shared with TRBD1. In DNA form, the CDR3 reads TGTGCCAGCAGCTTGGGGACAGGGAACAATGAGCAGTTATTC. Its translation is CASSLGTGNNEQLF.